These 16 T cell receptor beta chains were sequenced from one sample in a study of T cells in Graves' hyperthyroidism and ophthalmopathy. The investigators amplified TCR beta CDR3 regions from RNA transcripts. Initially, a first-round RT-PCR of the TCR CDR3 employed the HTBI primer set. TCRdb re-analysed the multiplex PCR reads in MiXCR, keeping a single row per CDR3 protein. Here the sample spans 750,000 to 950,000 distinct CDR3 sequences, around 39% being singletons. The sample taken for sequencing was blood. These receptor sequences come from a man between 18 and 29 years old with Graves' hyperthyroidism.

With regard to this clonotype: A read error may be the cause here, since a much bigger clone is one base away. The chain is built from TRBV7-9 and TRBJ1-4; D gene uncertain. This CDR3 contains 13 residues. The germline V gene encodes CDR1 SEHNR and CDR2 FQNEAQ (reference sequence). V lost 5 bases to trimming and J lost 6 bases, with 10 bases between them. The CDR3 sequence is CASSASMDEKLFF. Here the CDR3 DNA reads TGTGCCAGCAGCGCCAGTATGGATGAAAAACTGTTTTTT.

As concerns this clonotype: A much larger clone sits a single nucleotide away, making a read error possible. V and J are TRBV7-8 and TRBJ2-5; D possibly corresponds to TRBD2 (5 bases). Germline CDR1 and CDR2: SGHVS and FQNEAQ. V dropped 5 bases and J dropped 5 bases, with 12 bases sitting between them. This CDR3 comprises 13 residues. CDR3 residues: CASSPVPGETQYF. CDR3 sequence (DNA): TGTGCCAGCAGCCCCGTACCGGGGGAGACCCAGTACTTC. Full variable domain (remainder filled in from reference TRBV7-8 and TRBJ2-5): GAGVSQSPRYKVAKRGQDVALRCDPISGHVSLFWYQQALGQGPEFLTYFQNEAQLDKSGLPSDRFFAERPEGSVSTLKIQRTQQEDSAVYLCASSPVPGETQYFGPGTRLLVL.

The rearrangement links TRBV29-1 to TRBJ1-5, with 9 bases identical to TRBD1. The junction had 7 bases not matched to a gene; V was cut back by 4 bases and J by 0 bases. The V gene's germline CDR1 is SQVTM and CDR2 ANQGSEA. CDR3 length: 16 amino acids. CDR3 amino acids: CSVGTGAAVSNQPQHF. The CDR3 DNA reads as TGCAGCGTTGGGACAGGGGCAGCGGTTAGCAATCAGCCCCAGCATTTT. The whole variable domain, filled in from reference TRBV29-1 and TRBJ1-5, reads SAVISQKPSRDICQRGTSLTIQCQVDSQVTMMFWYRQQPGQSLTLIATANQGSEATYESGFVIDKFPISRPNLTFSTLTVSNMSPEDSSIYLCSVGTGAAVSNQPQHFGDGTRLSIL.

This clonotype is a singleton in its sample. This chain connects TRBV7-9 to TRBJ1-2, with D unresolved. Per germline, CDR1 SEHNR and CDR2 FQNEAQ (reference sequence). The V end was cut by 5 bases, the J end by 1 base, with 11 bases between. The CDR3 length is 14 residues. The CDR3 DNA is TGTGCCAGCAGCGCTAATATAGTTAACTATGGCTACACCTTC. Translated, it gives CASSANIVNYGYTF.

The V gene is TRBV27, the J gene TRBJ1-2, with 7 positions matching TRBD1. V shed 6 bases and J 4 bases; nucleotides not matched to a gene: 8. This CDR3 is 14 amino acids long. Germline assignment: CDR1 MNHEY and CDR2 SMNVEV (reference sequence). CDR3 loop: CASSLQGRLYGYTF. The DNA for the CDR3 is TGTGCCAGCAGCCTACAGGGGCGCCTCTATGGCTACACCTTC.

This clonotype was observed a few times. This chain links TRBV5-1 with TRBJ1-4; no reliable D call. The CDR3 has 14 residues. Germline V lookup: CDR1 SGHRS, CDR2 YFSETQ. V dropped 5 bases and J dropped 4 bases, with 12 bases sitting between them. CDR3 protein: CASRLGMSNEKLFF. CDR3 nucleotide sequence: TGCGCCAGCAGACTGGGGATGAGTAATGAAAAACTGTTTTTT. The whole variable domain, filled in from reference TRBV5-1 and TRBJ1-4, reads KAGVTQTPRYLIKTRGQQVTLSCSPISGHRSVSWYQQTPGQGLQFLFEYFSETQRNKGNFPGRFSGRQFSNSRSEMNVSTLELGDSALYLCASRLGMSNEKLFFGSGTQLSVL.

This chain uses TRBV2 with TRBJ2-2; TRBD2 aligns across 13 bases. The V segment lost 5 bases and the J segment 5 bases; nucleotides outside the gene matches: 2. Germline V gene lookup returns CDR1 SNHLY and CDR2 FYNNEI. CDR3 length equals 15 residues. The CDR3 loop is CASSPTSGGTGELFF. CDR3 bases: TGTGCCAGCAGTCCGACTAGCGGGGGGACCGGGGAGCTGTTTTTT.

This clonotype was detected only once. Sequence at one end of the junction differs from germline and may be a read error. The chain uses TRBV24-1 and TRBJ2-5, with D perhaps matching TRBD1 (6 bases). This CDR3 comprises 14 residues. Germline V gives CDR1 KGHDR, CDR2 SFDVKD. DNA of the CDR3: TGTGCCGCCAGTGATATCCAGGGGAGTGAGACCCAGTACTTC. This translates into CAASDIQGSETQYF.

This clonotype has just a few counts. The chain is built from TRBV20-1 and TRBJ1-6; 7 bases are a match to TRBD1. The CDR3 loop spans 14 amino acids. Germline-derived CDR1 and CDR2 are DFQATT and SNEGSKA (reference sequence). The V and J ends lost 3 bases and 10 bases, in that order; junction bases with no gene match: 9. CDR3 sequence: CSARPPGRGSPLHF. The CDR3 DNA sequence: TGCAGTGCTAGGCCCCCCGGCAGGGGGTCACCCCTCCACTTT.

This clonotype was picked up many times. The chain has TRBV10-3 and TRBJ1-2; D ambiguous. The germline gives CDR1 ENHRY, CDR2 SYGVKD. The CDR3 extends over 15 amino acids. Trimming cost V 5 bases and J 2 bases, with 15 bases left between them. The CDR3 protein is CAISPSSSPNYGYTF. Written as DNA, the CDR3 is TGTGCCATCAGTCCCTCGAGCAGCCCGAACTATGGCTACACCTTC.

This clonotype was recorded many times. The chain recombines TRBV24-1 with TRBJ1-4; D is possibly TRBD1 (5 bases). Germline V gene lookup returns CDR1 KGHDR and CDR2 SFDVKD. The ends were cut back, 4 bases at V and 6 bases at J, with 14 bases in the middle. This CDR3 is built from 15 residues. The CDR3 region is CATSDNDSGHEKLFF. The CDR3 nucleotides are TGTGCCACCAGTGACAACGACAGCGGGCATGAAAAACTGTTTTTT.

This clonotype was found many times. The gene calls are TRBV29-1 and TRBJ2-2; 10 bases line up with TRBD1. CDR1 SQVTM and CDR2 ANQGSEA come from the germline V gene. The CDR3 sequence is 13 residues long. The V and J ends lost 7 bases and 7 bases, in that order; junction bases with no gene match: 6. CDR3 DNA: TGCAGCGCTCTGACAGGGGGCGGCGGGGAGCTGTTTTTT. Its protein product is CSALTGGGGELFF.

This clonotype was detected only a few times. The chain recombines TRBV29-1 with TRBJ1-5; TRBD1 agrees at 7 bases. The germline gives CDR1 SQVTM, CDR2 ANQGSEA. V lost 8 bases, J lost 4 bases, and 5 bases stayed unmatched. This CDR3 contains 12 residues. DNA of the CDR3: TGCAGCTTGGCAGGGGGGAATCAGCCCCAGCATTTT. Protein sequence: CSLAGGNQPQHF.

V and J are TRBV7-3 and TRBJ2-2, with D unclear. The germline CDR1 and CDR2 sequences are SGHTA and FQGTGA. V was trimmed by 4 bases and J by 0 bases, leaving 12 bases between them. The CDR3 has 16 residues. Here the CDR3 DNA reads TGTGCCAGCAGCTCCACGCTCGGTTCGAACACCGGGGAGCTGTTTTTT. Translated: CASSSTLGSNTGELFF.

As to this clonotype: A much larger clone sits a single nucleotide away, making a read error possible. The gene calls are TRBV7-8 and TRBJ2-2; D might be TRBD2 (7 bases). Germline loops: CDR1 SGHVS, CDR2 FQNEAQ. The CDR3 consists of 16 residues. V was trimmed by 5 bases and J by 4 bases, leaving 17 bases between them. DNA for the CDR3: TGTGCCAGCAGCCCTCTACGGGGGGCGTTCACCGGGGAGCTGTTTTTT. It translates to CASSPLRGAFTGELFF.

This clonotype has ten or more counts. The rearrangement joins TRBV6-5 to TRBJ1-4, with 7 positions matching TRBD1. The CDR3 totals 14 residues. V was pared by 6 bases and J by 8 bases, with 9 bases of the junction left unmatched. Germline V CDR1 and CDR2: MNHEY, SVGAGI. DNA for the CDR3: TGTGCCAGCAGGCCACAGGGGAAAGGAGAAAAACTGTTTTTT. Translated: CASRPQGKGEKLFF.